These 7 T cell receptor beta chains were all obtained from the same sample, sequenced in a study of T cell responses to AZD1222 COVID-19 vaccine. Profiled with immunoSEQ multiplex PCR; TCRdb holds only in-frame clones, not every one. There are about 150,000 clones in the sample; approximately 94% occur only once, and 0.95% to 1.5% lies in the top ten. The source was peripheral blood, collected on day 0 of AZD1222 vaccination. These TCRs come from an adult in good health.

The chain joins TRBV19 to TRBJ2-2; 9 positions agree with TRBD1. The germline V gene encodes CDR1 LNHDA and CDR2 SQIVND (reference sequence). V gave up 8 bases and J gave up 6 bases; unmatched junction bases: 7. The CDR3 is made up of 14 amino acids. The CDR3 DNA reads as TGTGCCAGTGCTGGGACAGGGTTAGCCGGGGAGCTGTTTTTT. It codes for CASAGTGLAGELFF. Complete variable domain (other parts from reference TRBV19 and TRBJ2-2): DGGITQSPKYLFRKEGQNVTLSCEQNLNHDAMYWYRQDPGQGLRLIYYSQIVNDFQKGDIAEGYSVSREKKESFPLTVTSAQKNPTAFYLCASAGTGLAGELFFGEGSRLTVL.

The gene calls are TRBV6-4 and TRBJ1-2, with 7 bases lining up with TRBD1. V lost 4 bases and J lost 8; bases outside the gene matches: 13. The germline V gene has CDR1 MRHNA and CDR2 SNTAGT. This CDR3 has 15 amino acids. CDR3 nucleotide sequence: TGTGCCAGCAGTGCCCAGTCCGGGACAGTAGAAGGCTACACCTTC. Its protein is CASSAQSGTVEGYTF.

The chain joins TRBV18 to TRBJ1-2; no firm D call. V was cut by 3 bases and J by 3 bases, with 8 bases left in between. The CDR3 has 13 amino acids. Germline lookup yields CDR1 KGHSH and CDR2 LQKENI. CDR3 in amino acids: CASSPDKDYGYTF. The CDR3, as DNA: TGTGCCAGCTCACCCGACAAGGACTATGGCTACACCTTC.

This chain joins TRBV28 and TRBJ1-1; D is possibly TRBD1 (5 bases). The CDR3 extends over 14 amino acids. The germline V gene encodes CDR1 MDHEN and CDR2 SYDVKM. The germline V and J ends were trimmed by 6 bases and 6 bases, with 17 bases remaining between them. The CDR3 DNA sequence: TGTGCCAGCAGGTCCACTCGGGGCAGGTCTGAAGCTTTCTTT. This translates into CASRSTRGRSEAFF.

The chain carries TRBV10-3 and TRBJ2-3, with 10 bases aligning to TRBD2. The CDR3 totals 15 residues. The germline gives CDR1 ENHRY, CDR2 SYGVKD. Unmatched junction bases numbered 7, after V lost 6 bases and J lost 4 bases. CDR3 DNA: TGTGCCATCAGATCCGCTAGCGGGAGTTCAGATACGCAGTATTTT. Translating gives CAIRSASGSSDTQYF.

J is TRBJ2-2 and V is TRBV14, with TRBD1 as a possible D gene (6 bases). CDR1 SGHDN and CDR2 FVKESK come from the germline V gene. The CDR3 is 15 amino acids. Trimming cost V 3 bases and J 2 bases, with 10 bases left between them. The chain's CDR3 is CASSHGQTNTGELFF. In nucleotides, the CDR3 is TGTGCCAGCAGCCACGGACAGACTAACACCGGGGAGCTGTTTTTT.

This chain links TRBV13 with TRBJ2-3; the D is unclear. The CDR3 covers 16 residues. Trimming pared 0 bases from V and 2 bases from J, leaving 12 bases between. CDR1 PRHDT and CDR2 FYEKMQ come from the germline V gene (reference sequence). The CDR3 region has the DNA TGTGCCAGCAGCTTAGGCAACAGCCCATACACAGATACGCAGTATTTT. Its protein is CASSLGNSPYTDTQYF.